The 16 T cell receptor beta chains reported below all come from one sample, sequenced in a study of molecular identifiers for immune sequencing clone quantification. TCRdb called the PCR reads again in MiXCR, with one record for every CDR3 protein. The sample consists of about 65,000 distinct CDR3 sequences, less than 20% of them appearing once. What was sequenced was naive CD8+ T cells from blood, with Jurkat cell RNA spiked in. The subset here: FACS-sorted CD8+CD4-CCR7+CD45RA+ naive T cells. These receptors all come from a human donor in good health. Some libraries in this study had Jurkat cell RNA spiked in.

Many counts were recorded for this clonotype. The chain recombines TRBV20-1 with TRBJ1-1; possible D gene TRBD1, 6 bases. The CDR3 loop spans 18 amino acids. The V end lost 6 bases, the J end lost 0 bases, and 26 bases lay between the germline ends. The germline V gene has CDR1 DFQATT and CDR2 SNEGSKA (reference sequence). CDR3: CSAPSRLQGPDLNTEAFF. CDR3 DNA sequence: TGCAGTGCACCAAGCCGCCTACAGGGTCCTGATTTGAACACTGAAGCTTTCTTT.

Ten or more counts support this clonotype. The CDR3 spells CASSLPFENSTDTQYF. The CDR3 coding sequence is TGTGCCAGCTCACTTCCTTTTGAGAATAGCACAGATACGCAGTATTTT. The chain has TRBV18 and TRBJ2-3; D remains unclear. The CDR3 loop spans 16 amino acids. CDR1 is KGHSH and CDR2 is LQKENI in the germline V gene. V shed 4 bases and J shed 0 bases, with 14 bases lying between them. The variable domain in full, completed from reference TRBV18 and TRBJ2-3, reads NAGVMQNPRHLVRRRGQEARLRCSPMKGHSHVYWYRQLPEEGLKFMVYLQKENIIDESGMPKERFSAEFPKEGPSILRIQQVVRGDSAAYFCASSLPFENSTDTQYFGPGTRLTVL.

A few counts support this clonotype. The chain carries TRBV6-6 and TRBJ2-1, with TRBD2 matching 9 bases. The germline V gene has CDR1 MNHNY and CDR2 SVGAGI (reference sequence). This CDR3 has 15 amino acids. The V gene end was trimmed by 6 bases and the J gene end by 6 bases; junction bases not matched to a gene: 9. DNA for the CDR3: TGTGCCAGCAGCCTAGCGGGACTCAACGTCAATGAGCAGTTCTTC. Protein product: CASSLAGLNVNEQFF.

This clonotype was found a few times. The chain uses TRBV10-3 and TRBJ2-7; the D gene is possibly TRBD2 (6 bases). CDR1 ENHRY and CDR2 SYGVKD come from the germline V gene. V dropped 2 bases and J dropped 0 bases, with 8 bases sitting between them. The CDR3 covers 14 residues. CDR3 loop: CAISEGGYSYEQYF. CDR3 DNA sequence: TGTGCCATCAGTGAGGGGGGGTACTCCTACGAGCAGTACTTC.

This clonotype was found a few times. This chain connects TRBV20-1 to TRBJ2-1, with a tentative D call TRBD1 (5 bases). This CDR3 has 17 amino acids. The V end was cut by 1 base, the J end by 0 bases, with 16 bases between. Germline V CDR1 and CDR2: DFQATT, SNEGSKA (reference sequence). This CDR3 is CSARVRGLGVSYNEQFF. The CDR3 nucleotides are TGCAGTGCTAGAGTTCGTGGCCTAGGGGTCTCCTACAATGAGCAGTTCTTC.

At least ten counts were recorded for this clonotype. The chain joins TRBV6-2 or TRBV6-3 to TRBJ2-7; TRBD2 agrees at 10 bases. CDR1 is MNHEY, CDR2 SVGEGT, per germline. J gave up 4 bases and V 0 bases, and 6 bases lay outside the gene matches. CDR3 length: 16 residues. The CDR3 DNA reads TGTGCCAGCAGTTACTCGAGGCTAGCGGGAGAATACGAGCAGTACTTC. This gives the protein CASSYSRLAGEYEQYF.

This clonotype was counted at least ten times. The CDR3 spells CSARDPLSYEQYF. CDR3 DNA sequence: TGCAGTGCTAGGGACCCCCTCTCCTACGAGCAGTACTTC. The chain recombines TRBV20-1 with TRBJ2-7; D is unresolved. V was clipped by 3 bases and J by 0 bases, with 9 bases between them. The CDR3 spans 13 residues. Germline CDR1 DFQATT, CDR2 SNEGSKA (reference sequence).

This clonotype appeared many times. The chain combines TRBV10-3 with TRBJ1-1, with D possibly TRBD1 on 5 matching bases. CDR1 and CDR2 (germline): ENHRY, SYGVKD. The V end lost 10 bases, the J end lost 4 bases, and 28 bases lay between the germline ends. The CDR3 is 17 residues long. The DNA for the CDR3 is TGTGCCACCAACTCAAGAGAGTTGGGGTTTAGGGGCACTGAAGCTTTCTTT. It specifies CATNSRELGFRGTEAFF.

The CDR3 nucleotides are TGCAGTGCTAGAGATCCGGGACACAACTACAATGAGCAGTTCTTC. This encodes CSARDPGHNYNEQFF. The V call is TRBV20-1, the J call TRBJ2-1, with D possibly TRBD1 on 6 matching bases. The CDR3 is 15 amino acids. Germline V lookup: CDR1 DFQATT, CDR2 SNEGSKA (reference sequence). Between the trimmed V and J ends, which lost 0 bases and 3 bases, there was a span of 12 bases.

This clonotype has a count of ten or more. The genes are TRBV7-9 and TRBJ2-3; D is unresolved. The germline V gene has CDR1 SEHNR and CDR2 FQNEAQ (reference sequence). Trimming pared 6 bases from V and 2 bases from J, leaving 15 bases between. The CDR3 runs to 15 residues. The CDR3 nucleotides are TGTGCCAGCAGGCCACCCTATACTTCCACAGATACGCAGTATTTT. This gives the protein CASRPPYTSTDTQYF.

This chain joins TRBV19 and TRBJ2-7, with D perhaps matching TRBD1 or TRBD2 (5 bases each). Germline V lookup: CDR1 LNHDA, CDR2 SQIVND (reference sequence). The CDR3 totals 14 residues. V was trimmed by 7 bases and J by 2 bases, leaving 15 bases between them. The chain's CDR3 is CASTPPGAPYEQYF. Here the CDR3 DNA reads TGTGCCAGTACCCCCCCCGGGGCTCCCTACGAGCAGTACTTC.

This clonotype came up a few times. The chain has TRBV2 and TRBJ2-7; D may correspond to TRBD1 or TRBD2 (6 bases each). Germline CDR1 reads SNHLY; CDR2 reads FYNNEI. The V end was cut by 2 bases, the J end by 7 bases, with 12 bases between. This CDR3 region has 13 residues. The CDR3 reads CASSEWGAREQYF. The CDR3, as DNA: TGTGCCAGCAGTGAATGGGGGGCACGTGAGCAGTACTTC.

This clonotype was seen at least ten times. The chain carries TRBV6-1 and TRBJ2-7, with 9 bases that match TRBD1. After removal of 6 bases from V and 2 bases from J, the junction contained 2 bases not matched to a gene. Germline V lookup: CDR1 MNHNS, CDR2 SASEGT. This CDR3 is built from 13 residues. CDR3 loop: CASSDRGTYEQYF. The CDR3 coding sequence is TGTGCCAGCAGCGACAGGGGGACCTACGAGCAGTACTTC.

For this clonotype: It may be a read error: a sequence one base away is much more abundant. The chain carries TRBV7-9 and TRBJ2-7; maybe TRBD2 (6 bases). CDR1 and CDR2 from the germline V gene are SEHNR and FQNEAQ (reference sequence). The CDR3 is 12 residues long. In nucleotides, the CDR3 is TGTGCCAGCAGTCCCACGGGGGACGAGCAGTGCTTC. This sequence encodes CASSPTGDEQCF. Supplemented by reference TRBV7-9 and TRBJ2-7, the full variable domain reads DTGVSQNPRHKITKRGQNVTFRCDPISEHNRLYWYRQTLGQGPEFLTYFQNEAQLEKSRLLSDRFSAERPKGSFSTLEIQRTEQGDSAMYLCASSPTGDEQCFGPGTRLTVT.

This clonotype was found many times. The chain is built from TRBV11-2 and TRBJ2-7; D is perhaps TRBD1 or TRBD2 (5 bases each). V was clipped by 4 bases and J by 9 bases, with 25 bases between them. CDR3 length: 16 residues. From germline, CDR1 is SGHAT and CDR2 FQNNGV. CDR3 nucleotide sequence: TGTGCCAGCAGCTCAGAAATACCCGGGACCCCTTTTAGGCAGTACTTC. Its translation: CASSSEIPGTPFRQYF.

The CDR3 DNA is TGTGCCACCAGTGATTTGACCCTAGCGGGAGGTGAGCAGTTCTTC. Translating it yields CATSDLTLAGGEQFF. The genes are TRBV24-1 and TRBJ2-1; 11 bases match TRBD2. The V gene's germline CDR1 is KGHDR and CDR2 SFDVKD. The J segment lost 9 bases and the V segment lost 0 bases, leaving 3 bases of the junction unmatched. The CDR3 is 15 amino acids.